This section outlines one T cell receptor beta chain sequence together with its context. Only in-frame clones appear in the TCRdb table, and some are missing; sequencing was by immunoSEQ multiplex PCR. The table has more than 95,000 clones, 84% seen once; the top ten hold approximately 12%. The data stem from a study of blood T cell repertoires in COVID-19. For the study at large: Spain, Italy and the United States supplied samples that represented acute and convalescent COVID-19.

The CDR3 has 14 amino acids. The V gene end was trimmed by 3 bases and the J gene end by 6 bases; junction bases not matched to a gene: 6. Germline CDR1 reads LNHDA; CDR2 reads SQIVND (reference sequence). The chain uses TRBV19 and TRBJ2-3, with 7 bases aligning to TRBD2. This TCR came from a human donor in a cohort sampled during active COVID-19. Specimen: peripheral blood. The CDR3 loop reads CASSMGGRGDTQYF. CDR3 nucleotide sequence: TGTGCCAGTAGTATGGGAGGGCGCGGTGATACGCAGTATTTT.